The next 24 T cell receptor beta chains were all read from a single sample in a study of T cells in localized non-small cell lung cancer. This table comes from immunoSEQ multiplex PCR, and its TCRdb copy is limited to in-frame clones, with some not included. The repertoire holds 45,000 or so clones, with 90% to 95% as singletons. This specimen was PBMCs, taken before any cancer treatment. The receptor source for this set is a woman aged 40-69 years with stage II lung adenocarcinoma.

J is TRBJ1-2 and V is TRBV28, with D tentatively TRBD1 (5 bases). V shed 3 bases and J shed 6 bases, with 8 bases lying between them. Germline values: CDR1 MDHEN, CDR2 SYDVKM. This CDR3 region has 12 residues. CDR3 residues: CASSLGDHGYTF. The CDR3 bases are TGTGCCAGCAGTTTGGGGGATCATGGCTACACCTTC.

This rearrangement joins TRBV6-1 to TRBJ1-2; D perhaps matches TRBD1 (6 bases). The CDR3 covers 15 residues. CDR1 MNHNS and CDR2 SASEGT come from the germline V gene. The V and J ends lost 6 bases and 1 base respectively, with 15 bases between them. CDR3 sequence (DNA): TGTGCCAGCAGGCTTCCGGGACAAAGTAACTATGGCTACACCTTC. This encodes CASRLPGQSNYGYTF.

This chain links TRBV14 with TRBJ2-7; D is perhaps TRBD1 (7 bases). Trimming took off 5 bases at V and 8 bases at J, with 16 bases between the two ends. CDR3 length: 13 amino acids. Germline-derived CDR1 and CDR2 are SGHDN and FVKESK. CDR3 nucleotides: TGTGCCAGCAGCACCCGACAGGGAGGAAAGCAGTACTTC. As protein: CASSTRQGGKQYF.

The chain couples TRBV6-5 to TRBJ1-5; D gene uncertain. V was trimmed by 4 bases and J by 5 bases, leaving 9 bases between them. CDR3 length: 13 amino acids. Germline-derived CDR1 and CDR2 are MNHEY and SVGAGI. The chain's CDR3 is CASSWTRDQPQHF. The CDR3, as DNA: TGTGCCAGCAGTTGGACCCGGGATCAGCCCCAGCATTTT.

Notes on this clone: This CDR3 is missing its conserved last phenylalanine or tryptophan, likely due to a read error. The DNA is left out, because the CDR3 cannot be placed on it with certainty; the CDR3 is given as TCRdb lists it. The chain has TRBV11-3 and TRBJ2-3; the table's D call TRBD1 went unverified against the DNA. The CDR3 length is 13 residues, termini included. CDR1 and CDR2 from the germline V gene are SGHNT and YENEEA. This CDR3 reads CASSPEDPKQGYL.

CDR3 protein: CASSPPVDRRYGYTF. CDR3 coding DNA: TGTGCCAGCTCACCACCGGTGGACAGGCGTTATGGCTACACCTTC. The rearrangement uses TRBV18 and TRBJ1-2; 7 positions agree with TRBD1. V was pared by 0 bases and J by 5 bases, with 6 bases of the junction left unmatched. Germline CDR1 is KGHSH and CDR2 is LQKENI. This CDR3 region has 15 residues.

This clone occurred once. The rearrangement uses TRBV19 and TRBJ2-1, with 8 positions matching TRBD1. The germline gives CDR1 LNHDA, CDR2 SQIVND (reference sequence). The CDR3 spans 15 residues. V shed 4 bases, J shed 4 bases, and the junction held 6 bases outside the gene matches. Here the CDR3 reads CASSKTGVRYNEQFF. CDR3 nucleotide sequence: TGTGCCAGTAGTAAGACAGGGGTCAGGTACAATGAGCAGTTCTTC.

The rearrangement uses TRBV5-8 and TRBJ2-5, with 8 bases lining up with TRBD2. Per the germline V gene, CDR1 is SGHTS and CDR2 is YDEGEE. Trimming at V came to 1 base and at J to 3 bases, leaving 5 bases not matched to a gene. CDR3 length: 15 amino acids. The CDR3 DNA reads TGTGCCAGCAGCTTGTTCGGCGGGGGGAAAGAGACCCAGTACTTC. This codes for CASSLFGGGKETQYF.

This clone is large within its sample. J is TRBJ2-3 and V is TRBV5-8; 11 nucleotides line up with TRBD2. Germline assignment: CDR1 SGHTS and CDR2 YDEGEE. V dropped 4 bases and J dropped 2; count of bases not matched to a gene: 6. The CDR3 is 16 amino acids. CDR3 sequence reads: CASSRGTSGSTDTQYF. The CDR3 DNA is TGTGCCAGCAGCCGGGGGACTAGCGGATCCACAGATACGCAGTATTTT. Complete variable domain (other parts from reference TRBV5-8 and TRBJ2-3): EAGVTQSPTHLIKTRGQQATLRCSPISGHTSVYWYQQALGLGLQFLLWYDEGEERNRGNFPPRFSGRQFPNYSSELNVNALELEDSALYLCASSRGTSGSTDTQYFGPGTRLTVL.

The V and J genes are TRBV28 and TRBJ1-1; 8 bases are a match to TRBD1. Germline lookup yields CDR1 MDHEN and CDR2 SYDVKM. Germline trimming cut 8 bases from V and 4 bases from J; bases unmatched to any gene: 9. The CDR3 covers 14 residues. CDR3 in amino acids: CASWGQVAATEAFF. The DNA of the CDR3 is TGTGCCAGCTGGGGACAGGTTGCCGCCACTGAAGCTTTCTTT.

The V gene is TRBV6-5, the J gene TRBJ1-4, with unresolved D. V was cut by 5 bases and J by 8 bases, with 15 bases left in between. Germline CDR1 and CDR2: MNHEY and SVGAGI. The CDR3 has 14 residues. The CDR3 DNA reads TGTGCCAGCAGTCCCAGCAGTATAGGGGAAAAACTGTTTTTT. This encodes CASSPSSIGEKLFF.

This clone appeared a few times. The chain has TRBV28 and TRBJ1-5, with D unclear. Per germline, CDR1 MDHEN and CDR2 SYDVKM. V shed 5 bases and J shed 4 bases, with 6 bases lying between them. This CDR3 is built from 12 residues. The CDR3 nucleotides read TGTGCCAGCAGTCCCAATAATCAGCCCCAGCATTTT. Its protein is CASSPNNQPQHF.

V gene TRBV18 combines with J gene TRBJ1-2; maybe TRBD1 (5 bases). V lost 2 bases and J lost 3, with 13 bases in between. This CDR3 is built from 15 residues. Germline CDR1 reads KGHSH; CDR2 reads LQKENI. The CDR3 sequence is CASSPGTKADYGYTF. As DNA, the CDR3 is TGTGCCAGCTCACCAGGGACCAAGGCTGACTATGGCTACACCTTC.

CDR3 in amino acids: CASSFRAGDTSYEQYF. The DNA of the CDR3 is TGTGCCAGCAGTTTTCGGGCGGGGGATACCTCCTACGAGCAGTACTTC. The chain recombines TRBV28 with TRBJ2-7; 7 nucleotides agree with TRBD2. The trim removed 3 bases at V and 0 bases at J, leaving 8 bases unmatched. The CDR3 runs to 16 residues. CDR1 and CDR2 (germline): MDHEN, SYDVKM.

The CDR3 nucleotides are TGTGCCAGCAGCCGTCTCAGCTACGAGCAGTACTTC. Translation: CASSRLSYEQYF. This chain uses TRBV14 with TRBJ2-7; D not resolved. V was trimmed by 4 bases and J by 3 bases, leaving 7 bases between them. This CDR3 spans 12 amino acids. Germline CDR1 reads SGHDN; CDR2 reads FVKESK.

The chain carries TRBV6-1 and TRBJ1-1; 7 nucleotides match TRBD1. The CDR3 is made up of 14 amino acids. V shed 10 bases, J shed 1 base, and the junction held 9 bases outside the gene matches. In germline, CDR1 is MNHNS, CDR2 SASEGT. The CDR3 loop reads CATLPGQWNTEAFF. CDR3 bases: TGTGCCACCCTTCCGGGACAGTGGAACACTGAAGCTTTCTTT.

The gene calls are TRBV19 and TRBJ1-3; no firm D call. Germline values: CDR1 LNHDA, CDR2 SQIVND (reference sequence). The CDR3 is 14 amino acids. Deletions cut 5 bases from V and 0 bases from J, with 8 bases between. The CDR3 region has the DNA TGTGCCAGTAGTCGCCCGGCCTCTGGAAACACCATATATTTT. This encodes CASSRPASGNTIYF.

Only a few counts were recorded for this clone. The V gene is TRBV28, the J gene TRBJ1-1; no reliable D call. This CDR3 contains 13 residues. Germline loops: CDR1 MDHEN, CDR2 SYDVKM. V lost 5 bases and J 1 base, leaving 8 bases between the germline ends. CDR3 DNA sequence: TGTGCCAGCAGTCACACATCGAACACTGAAGCTTTCTTT. Residues: CASSHTSNTEAFF. The whole variable domain, remainder taken from reference TRBV28 and TRBJ1-1, is DVKVTQSSRYLVKRTGEKVFLECVQDMDHENMFWYRQDPGLGLRLIYFSYDVKMKEKGDIPEGYSVSREKKERFSLILESASTNQTSMYLCASSHTSNTEAFFGQGTRLTVV.

V gene TRBV5-1 combines with J gene TRBJ1-1; D not certain. Germline V gene lookup returns CDR1 SGHRS and CDR2 YFSETQ. With 0 bases removed from V and 1 base from J, the gap between germline ends came to 7 bases. CDR3 length: 14 residues. The CDR3 sequence: CASSLASGNTEAFF. DNA of the CDR3: TGCGCCAGCAGCTTGGCTTCAGGGAACACTGAAGCTTTCTTT.

The chain uses TRBV7-3 and TRBJ2-3; 9 nucleotides agree with TRBD2. CDR3 length equals 16 residues. V was clipped by 6 bases and J by 1 base; unmatched bases: 8. CDR1 is SGHTA, CDR2 FQGTGA, per germline. The CDR3 region is CASSDSLAGGTDTQYF. DNA of the CDR3: TGTGCCAGCAGTGATTCTTTAGCGGGGGGCACAGATACGCAGTATTTT. The complete variable domain, with remaining parts taken from reference TRBV7-3 and TRBJ2-3, reads GAGVSQTPSNKVTEKGKYVELRCDPISGHTALYWYRQSLGQGPEFLIYFQGTGAADDSGLPNDRFFAVRPEGSVSTLKIQRTERGDSAVYLCASSDSLAGGTDTQYFGPGTRLTVL.

The gene calls are TRBV6-1 and TRBJ1-1; no reliable D call. V dropped 1 base and J dropped 2 bases, with 5 bases sitting between them. CDR3 length equals 13 residues. CDR1 and CDR2 from the germline V gene are MNHNS and SASEGT. CDR3 amino acids: CASSEVGNTEAFF. CDR3 DNA: TGTGCCAGCAGTGAAGTTGGTAACACTGAAGCTTTCTTT.

This clone has just a few counts. This chain links TRBV7-2 with TRBJ2-1; 12 nucleotides line up with TRBD2. CDR1 and CDR2 (germline): SGHTA, FQGNSA. J lost 7 bases, V lost 3 bases, and 4 bases had no gene match. CDR3 length: 15 amino acids. The CDR3 DNA sequence: TGTGCCAGCAGCTTTCCGCTAGCGGGAGGGAATGAGCAGTTCTTC. This translates into CASSFPLAGGNEQFF.

V gene TRBV5-6 combines with J gene TRBJ2-3; 8 bases are a match to TRBD2. This CDR3 region has 14 residues. With V trimmed by 4 bases and J by 4 bases, 5 bases remained unmatched. CDR1 and CDR2 (germline): SGHDT, YYEEEE. The DNA of the CDR3 is TGTGCCAGCAGCCGAGCGGGGGCGTCAGATACGCAGTATTTT. Encoded protein: CASSRAGASDTQYF.

The CDR3 DNA sequence: TGCAGCGTTGAAACCGGGTTTAGCACTGAAGCTTTCTTT. This sequence encodes CSVETGFSTEAFF. The chain joins TRBV29-1 to TRBJ1-1; D not certain. The germline V and J ends were trimmed by 2 bases and 4 bases, with 11 bases remaining between them. The CDR3 runs 13 residues. Germline V gives CDR1 SQVTM, CDR2 ANQGSEA. Based on the CDR3 plus reference TRBV29-1 and TRBJ1-1, the full variable domain is SAVISQKPSRDICQRGTSLTIQCQVDSQVTMMFWYRQQPGQSLTLIATANQGSEATYESGFVIDKFPISRPNLTFSTLTVSNMSPEDSSIYLCSVETGFSTEAFFGQGTRLTVV.